This T cell receptor beta chain was sequenced for a study of blood T cells in healthy people across ages. A second roughly 6 to 11 cycle PCR used barcoded and J-beta primers. In TCRdb, the 5' RACE reads were re-called with MiXCR into one record per CDR3 protein. Of 1.2 million to 1.5 million distinct CDR3 sequences listed, 42% are singletons. The sequence derives from a woman under 30 in good health. The specimen sequenced was blood.

This CDR3 is CASSPDATNEKLFF. CDR3 DNA: TGCGCCAGCAGCCCGGACGCAACTAATGAAAAACTGTTTTTT. The chain uses TRBV5-1 and TRBJ1-4; no clear D. Germline V CDR1 and CDR2: SGHRS, YFSETQ. This CDR3 region has 14 residues. Trimming took off 4 bases at V and 0 bases at J, with 7 bases between the two ends.